The 20 T cell receptor beta chains in this list originate from one sample, sequenced in a study of Ad26.COV2.S vaccination and SARS-CoV-2 variants. Clones were read by immunoSEQ multiplex PCR, and TCRdb kept only the in-frame ones, dropping some. The sample includes around 380,000 clones, approximately 90% of them seen just once. As to treatment: around 19 received Ad26.COV2.S at low or high dose, single or two shots; roughly 5 received placebo; per-sample allocation not given. Collection of the samples took place on day 63 after the first injection of vaccine or placebo. The sequences come from peripheral blood, collected in a trial of Ad26.COV2.S vaccine versus placebo. The receptors come from a person aged 18-60 years who received the Ad26.COV2.S COVID-19 vaccine or a placebo.

The rearrangement uses TRBV5-5 and TRBJ1-6, with TRBD1 identical over 7 bases. The CDR3 has 16 residues. V lost 4 bases to trimming and J lost 5 bases; unmatched junction nucleotides: 9. From germline, CDR1 is SGHKS and CDR2 YYEKEE (reference sequence). This chain's CDR3 is CASSEIGTANNSPLHF. CDR3 coding DNA: TGTGCCAGCAGCGAAATCGGGACAGCTAATAATTCACCCCTCCACTTT. Full variable domain (rest looked up from reference TRBV5-5 and TRBJ1-6): DAGVTQSPTHLIKTRGQQVTLRCSPISGHKSVSWYQQVLGQGPQFIFQYYEKEERGRGNFPDRFSARQFPNYSSELNVNALLLGDSALYLCASSEIGTANNSPLHFGNGTRLTVT.

The J gene is TRBJ1-1, the V gene TRBV12-3 or TRBV12-4; TRBD1 matches at 7 bases. With V trimmed by 6 bases and J by 6 bases, 7 bases remained unmatched. The CDR3 spans 13 residues. CDR3 protein: CASRLTGLPEAFF. CDR3 nucleotide sequence: TGTGCCAGCAGGCTGACAGGGTTGCCTGAAGCTTTCTTT.

This clone was counted once. The rearrangement joins TRBV7-6 to TRBJ2-2, with a weak D call TRBD1 (6 bases). Trimming left V 5 bases short and J 0 bases short, with 19 bases between. Germline V gene data show CDR1 as SGHVS and CDR2 as FNYEAQ. This CDR3 contains 18 residues. CDR3 residues: CASSDLRGPQPNTGELFF. CDR3 coding DNA: TGTGCCAGCAGCGATCTCAGGGGCCCTCAACCGAACACCGGGGAGCTGTTTTTT.

The rearrangement joins TRBV7-9 to TRBJ2-3; D is perhaps TRBD1 (6 bases). Trimming cost V 1 base and J 2 bases, with 13 bases left between them. The CDR3 extends over 16 amino acids. Germline V gene data show CDR1 as SEHNR and CDR2 as FQNEAQ (reference sequence). CDR3 amino acids: CASSLEIGGPTDTQYF. The CDR3 nucleotides read TGTGCCAGCAGCTTAGAAATTGGGGGCCCCACAGATACGCAGTATTTT.

In the case of this clone: Distinct nucleotide sequences in the sample also encode this CDR3. The chain has TRBV10-3 and TRBJ1-3, with 9 bases fitting TRBD1. The J segment lost 1 base and the V segment lost 4 bases, leaving 2 bases of the junction unmatched. CDR1 is ENHRY, CDR2 SYGVKD, per germline. The CDR3 has 15 residues. CDR3 sequence reads: CAISADRGSGNTIYF. The DNA of the CDR3 is TGTGCCATCAGTGCCGACAGGGGGTCTGGAAACACCATATATTTT.

The genes are TRBV5-8 and TRBJ1-2; 8 bases fit TRBD1. This CDR3 has 16 amino acids. V trimming: 0 bases; J trimming: 4 bases; junction bases outside the gene matches: 8. CDR1 is SGHTS, CDR2 YDEGEE, per germline. CDR3 in amino acids: CASSLDAGGASYGYTF. DNA of the CDR3: TGTGCCAGCAGCTTGGATGCAGGGGGCGCGAGCTATGGCTACACCTTC.

The CDR3 here is CASSYNERVKVYGYTF. DNA of the CDR3: TGTGCCAGCAGTTACAATGAAAGGGTTAAAGTCTATGGCTACACCTTC. The chain uses TRBV6-5 and TRBJ1-2, with D hard to call. Germline lookup yields CDR1 MNHEY and CDR2 SVGAGI. Trimming removed 2 bases from V and 4 bases from J, with 17 bases in between. This CDR3 contains 16 residues.

The chain recombines TRBV7-9 with TRBJ1-4; no clear D gene. This CDR3 spans 15 amino acids. CDR1 and CDR2 (germline): SEHNR, FQNEAQ (reference sequence). The V end lost 6 bases, the J end lost 8 bases, and 19 bases lay between the germline ends. The CDR3 region is CASSPGPHLGEKLFF. In DNA, the CDR3 is TGTGCCAGCAGTCCTGGACCTCATCTGGGGGAAAAACTGTTTTTT.

V usage is TRBV12-3 or TRBV12-4 and J usage is TRBJ2-7; 9 nucleotides agree with TRBD1. The CDR3 loop spans 13 amino acids. V lost 6 bases and J lost 3; bases outside the gene matches: 3. CDR3 nucleotides: TGTGCCAGCAGCTGGGACAGGGACTACGAGCAGTACTTC. Its protein product is CASSWDRDYEQYF.

The chain has TRBV5-1 and TRBJ2-7; 7 nucleotides match TRBD2. J lost 9 bases, V lost 7 bases, and 7 bases had no gene match. Looked up from germline, CDR1 is SGHRS and CDR2 is YFSETQ. CDR3 length: 11 residues. The CDR3 nucleotides are TGCGCCAGCCAAGGACTAGGCGGGCAGTACTTC. Its translation: CASQGLGGQYF.

The J gene is TRBJ2-1, the V gene TRBV28; D perhaps matches TRBD2 (6 bases). The CDR3 is made up of 14 amino acids. Per the germline V gene, CDR1 is MDHEN and CDR2 is SYDVKM. The V and J ends lost 5 bases and 7 bases respectively, with 15 bases between them. CDR3 sequence reads: CASSPPSARNEQFF. As DNA, the CDR3 is TGTGCCAGCAGTCCCCCTAGCGCAAGAAATGAGCAGTTCTTC.

The chain links TRBV5-1 to TRBJ2-5; weak D call: TRBD1 (5 bases). The CDR3 is 15 amino acids. Germline V gene data show CDR1 as SGHRS and CDR2 as YFSETQ. The germline V and J ends were trimmed by 1 base and 5 bases, with 15 bases remaining between them. This CDR3 is CASSLHLRAGETQYF. The CDR3 nucleotides are TGCGCCAGCAGCTTGCACCTCAGGGCAGGGGAGACCCAGTACTTC.

This clone is a singleton in its sample. The chain links TRBV2 to TRBJ2-1; no clear D gene. V lost 6 bases and J lost 4, with 10 bases in between. Germline V gene data show CDR1 as SNHLY and CDR2 as FYNNEI. CDR3 size: 13 residues. For the CDR3, the DNA is TGTGCCAGCAGCTCCGAAAATTACAATGAGCAGTTCTTC. Residues: CASSSENYNEQFF.

CDR3 sequence: CASSSPVRGGNSYGYTF. The CDR3 DNA sequence: TGTGCCAGCAGCTCCCCAGTACGGGGCGGAAACTCATATGGCTACACCTTC. V gene TRBV6-2 or TRBV6-3 combines with J gene TRBJ1-2; perhaps TRBD1 as D (5 bases). CDR1 is MNHEY and CDR2 is SVGEGT in the germline V gene. There are 17 residues in the CDR3. The V gene lost 6 bases and the J gene lost 5 bases, with 25 bases spanning the gap.

The rearrangement links TRBV19 to TRBJ1-2; D not certain. CDR3 length equals 8 residues. Germline CDR1 and CDR2: LNHDA and SQIVND (reference sequence). Trimming took off 11 bases at V and 5 bases at J, with 3 bases between the two ends. CDR3 nucleotide sequence: TGTGCCGGGTATGGCTACACCTTC. Its translation is CAGYGYTF.

V and J are TRBV7-9 and TRBJ2-7, with a weak D call TRBD1 (6 bases). V lost 2 bases to trimming and J lost 3 bases, with 20 bases between them. The CDR3 totals 17 residues. CDR1 SEHNR and CDR2 FQNEAQ come from the germline V gene (reference sequence). The CDR3 loop is CASSLFPRQDWSYEQYF. The CDR3 bases are TGTGCCAGCAGCTTATTTCCCCGACAGGACTGGAGCTACGAGCAGTACTTC.

Points on this clone: A junction end diverges from the germline sequence, so it may reflect a read error. The chain couples TRBV5-1 to TRBJ1-5; the D gene is possibly TRBD1 (5 bases). The CDR3 totals 15 residues. The germline gives CDR1 SGHRS, CDR2 YFSETQ. CDR3 sequence (DNA): TGCGCCAGCAGCGTGGATGGGGGTAGCCATCAGCCCCAGCATTTT. Encoded protein: CASSVDGGSHQPQHF.

This rearrangement joins TRBV19 to TRBJ1-2; 9 bases agree with TRBD1. Germline CDR1 reads LNHDA; CDR2 reads SQIVND (reference sequence). With V trimmed by 7 bases and J by 3 bases, 9 bases remained unmatched. The CDR3 runs 15 residues. CDR3 bases: TGTGCCAGTACTCCACGGACAGGGGAGGACTATGGCTACACCTTC. The encoded protein is CASTPRTGEDYGYTF.

This clone was seen once. The V and J genes are TRBV5-4 and TRBJ1-2; 7 bases agree with TRBD1. J gave up 4 bases and V 4 bases, and 4 bases lay outside the gene matches. This CDR3 has 13 residues. The germline V gene has CDR1 SGHNT and CDR2 YYREEE (reference sequence). CDR3 coding DNA: TGTGCCAGCAGCCCGGGACAGACCTATGGCTACACCTTC. This encodes CASSPGQTYGYTF.

The chain carries TRBV29-1 and TRBJ1-2; 7 nucleotides line up with TRBD1. J lost 8 bases, V lost 3 bases, and 9 bases had no gene match. CDR1 is SQVTM and CDR2 is ANQGSEA in the germline V gene. The CDR3 is 13 residues long. CDR3 residues: CSVEPGQEEGYTF. In nucleotides, the CDR3 is TGCAGCGTTGAGCCCGGACAGGAAGAAGGCTACACCTTC.